This TCR beta chain was documented in a study of beta chain features in type 1 diabetes. Expressed TCRB transcripts were sequenced after all isolated RNA was converted to cDNA. Produced via immunoSEQ multiplex PCR; TCRdb's table is partial and in-frame only. The table shows about 150,000 clones, with under 60% occurring only once. This CDR3 contains 15 residues. The ends lost 3 bases at V and 1 base at J; junction bases unmatched: 6. Germline V gene data show CDR1 as SGDLS and CDR2 as YYNGEE. Source material: Tregs from blood. This TCR was recovered from a young man in good health. The chain joins TRBV9 to TRBJ1-1, with 7 bases fitting TRBD1. The CDR3 sequence is CASSATGRGNTEAFF. CDR3 nucleotide sequence: TGTGCCAGCAGCGCGACAGGGCGGGGGAACACTGAAGCTTTCTTT. Filled out from reference TRBV9 and TRBJ1-1, the complete variable domain reads DSGVTQTPKHLITATGQRVTLRCSPRSGDLSVYWYQQSLDQGLQFLIQYYNGEERAKGNILERFSAQQFPDLHSELNLSSLELGDSALYFCASSATGRGNTEAFFGQGTRLTVV.